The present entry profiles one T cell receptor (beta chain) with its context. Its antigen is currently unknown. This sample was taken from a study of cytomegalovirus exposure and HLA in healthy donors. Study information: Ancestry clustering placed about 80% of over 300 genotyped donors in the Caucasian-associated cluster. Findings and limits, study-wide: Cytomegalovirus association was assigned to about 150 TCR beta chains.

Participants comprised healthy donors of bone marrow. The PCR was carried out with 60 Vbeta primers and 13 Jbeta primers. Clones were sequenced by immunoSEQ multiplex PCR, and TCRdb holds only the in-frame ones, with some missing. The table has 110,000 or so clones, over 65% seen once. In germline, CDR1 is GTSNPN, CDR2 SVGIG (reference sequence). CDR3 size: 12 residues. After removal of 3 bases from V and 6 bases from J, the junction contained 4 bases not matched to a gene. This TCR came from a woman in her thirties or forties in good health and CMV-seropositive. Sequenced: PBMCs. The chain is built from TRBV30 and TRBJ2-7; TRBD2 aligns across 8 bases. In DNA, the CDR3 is TGTGCCTGGAGCGGTGCGGGAGGCGAGCAGTACTTC. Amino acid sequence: CAWSGAGGEQYF.